This T cell receptor beta chain was recovered during a study of cytomegalovirus exposure and HLA in healthy donors. General observations from the study: Presence/absence analysis assumed near-uniform sequencing depth across donors. Reported performance of the classifier showed diagnosis of cytomegalovirus status with high specificity and sensitivity. A later analysis reportedly found fewer N-insertions in an Asian-associated ancestry cluster than the roughly 670-donor mean.

PCR was performed using 60 Vbeta and 13 Jbeta primers. Assay used: immunoSEQ multiplex PCR; TCRdb lists only in-frame clones, some missing. The table lists about 170,000 clones, under 80% of them singletons. As concerns this clone: The antigen remains undetermined.

Sequences were obtained from PBMCs. This TCR derives from a man aged 35 to 55 in good health and CMV-seronegative.

Here the CDR3 DNA reads TGTGCCAGCAGCTTGGGAGGTACTGGAAACACCATATATTTT. Residues: CASSLGGTGNTIYF. The chain uses TRBV5-4 and TRBJ1-3; D unresolved. This CDR3 contains 14 residues. In germline, CDR1 is SGHNT, CDR2 YYREEE (reference sequence). V lost 0 bases to trimming and J lost 2 bases, with 6 bases between them.